These 32 T cell receptor beta chains came from one sample sequenced in a study of T-cell reconstitution after alpha-beta-depleted transplantation in children. As it was prepared, the TCRbeta library received unique molecular identifiers. TCRdb fed the PCR reads into MiXCR, producing one record per CDR3 protein. Of 250,000 to 350,000 distinct CDR3 sequences listed, approximately 9.6% are singletons. This specimen was PBMCs from the stem cell graft donor, taken from the stem cell graft. These receptors were obtained from a human donor who donated a stem cell graft to a child with SCID.

A few counts support this clonotype. The chain employs TRBV11-2 and TRBJ2-5; 9 bases line up with TRBD1. Germline V gene lookup returns CDR1 SGHAT and CDR2 FQNNGV. Germline trimming cut 4 bases from V and 3 bases from J; bases unmatched to any gene: 6. The CDR3 extends over 15 amino acids. The CDR3 region is CASSSGQGREETQYF. Written as DNA, the CDR3 is TGTGCCAGCAGCTCGGGACAGGGTAGAGAAGAGACCCAGTACTTC.

This clonotype was picked up a small number of times. The chain uses TRBV19 and TRBJ2-3; the match to TRBD1 covers 7 bases. V lost 4 bases to trimming and J lost 0 bases; unmatched junction nucleotides: 10. Germline V lookup: CDR1 LNHDA, CDR2 SQIVND (reference sequence). The CDR3 is 17 residues long. Written as DNA, the CDR3 is TGTGCCAGTAGTACGATCTGGGACAGTAGTAGCACAGATACGCAGTATTTT. Protein: CASSTIWDSSSTDTQYF.

This clonotype came up many times. The chain recombines TRBV10-3 with TRBJ1-1, with no clear D. Germline CDR1 is ENHRY and CDR2 is SYGVKD. The length of the CDR3 is 13 residues. V lost 7 bases and J 0 bases, leaving 9 bases between the germline ends. CDR3: CAITAGLNTEAFF. As DNA, the CDR3 is TGTGCCATCACGGCGGGCTTGAACACTGAAGCTTTCTTT.

In its sample, this clonotype was seen a few times. V usage is TRBV5-6 and J usage is TRBJ2-4; D uncertain. The ends were cut back, 2 bases at V and 0 bases at J, with 6 bases in the middle. Germline V lookup: CDR1 SGHDT, CDR2 YYEEEE. This CDR3 is built from 14 residues. The CDR3 DNA follows: TGTGCCAGCAGCTTTTGGGGAGCCAAAAACATTCAGTACTTC. Its protein product is CASSFWGAKNIQYF.

The chain employs TRBV12-3 or TRBV12-4 and TRBJ2-3, with D possibly TRBD2 on 7 matching bases. With 10 bases removed from V and 4 bases from J, the gap between germline ends came to 12 bases. The CDR3 covers 12 residues. This CDR3 reads CAIGGLADTQYF. The DNA of the CDR3 is TGTGCCATCGGGGGGCTCGCAGATACGCAGTATTTT.

This clonotype was observed many times. The chain joins TRBV7-9 to TRBJ2-2; D remains unclear. This CDR3 comprises 16 residues. V was cut by 5 bases and J by 1 base, with 14 bases left in between. Germline V gives CDR1 SEHNR, CDR2 FQNEAQ (reference sequence). The CDR3 coding sequence is TGTGCCAGCAGCCAAGATGGTTCCCGGAACACCGGGGAGCTGTTTTTT. The encoded protein is CASSQDGSRNTGELFF.

This clonotype was counted at least ten times. V usage is TRBV5-1 and J usage is TRBJ2-2; D is unresolved. The CDR3 has 13 amino acids. Germline CDR1 is SGHRS and CDR2 is YFSETQ. V was pared by 4 bases and J by 7 bases, with 11 bases between. The CDR3 reads CASSPDGIGELFF. The CDR3 DNA sequence: TGCGCCAGCAGCCCGGATGGGATCGGGGAGCTGTTTTTT.

The chain links TRBV6-5 to TRBJ1-1; D is unclear. Germline V CDR1 and CDR2: MNHEY, SVGAGI. Trimming cost V 0 bases and J 1 base, with 12 bases left between them. The CDR3 spans 16 residues. CDR3 sequence reads: CASSYSAGSGNTEAFF. CDR3 nucleotide sequence: TGTGCCAGCAGTTACTCCGCAGGATCGGGGAACACTGAAGCTTTCTTT.

This clonotype was detected many times. This chain joins TRBV5-1 and TRBJ1-1; D possibly corresponds to TRBD1 (6 bases). The germline V gene encodes CDR1 SGHRS and CDR2 YFSETQ. With 2 bases removed from V and 5 bases from J, the gap between germline ends came to 10 bases. The CDR3 extends over 13 amino acids. The CDR3 sequence is CASSFPGETEAFF. In DNA, the CDR3 is TGCGCCAGCAGCTTTCCAGGGGAAACTGAAGCTTTCTTT.

The rearrangement joins TRBV20-1 to TRBJ2-4, with 13 bases lining up with TRBD2. The CDR3 runs to 18 residues. The J segment lost 0 bases and the V segment lost 3 bases, leaving 8 bases of the junction unmatched. CDR1 is DFQATT and CDR2 is SNEGSKA in the germline V gene (reference sequence). CDR3 sequence: CSASIGLAGALAKNIQYF. The CDR3 nucleotides read TGCAGTGCTAGTATCGGACTAGCGGGGGCCTTAGCCAAAAACATTCAGTACTTC.

The chain couples TRBV20-1 to TRBJ2-7; D is possibly TRBD2 (6 bases). Trimming shortened V by 6 bases and J by 0 bases, and 15 bases separated the two germline ends. The CDR3 is 14 residues long. Germline CDR1 reads DFQATT; CDR2 reads SNEGSKA (reference sequence). CDR3 DNA: TGCAGTGCCCCGCTGCTCGGGAGCTCCTACGAGCAGTACTTC. Its protein product is CSAPLLGSSYEQYF.

This clonotype appeared many times. The V and J genes are TRBV12-3 or TRBV12-4 and TRBJ2-3, with D unresolved. Trimming stripped 1 base from V and 1 base from J, with 9 bases between. The CDR3 sequence is 15 residues long. As DNA, the CDR3 is TGTGCCAGCAGTTTAGACGAGGCACGCACAGATACGCAGTATTTT. Its protein is CASSLDEARTDTQYF.

This clonotype came up a few times. The chain uses TRBV5-1 and TRBJ2-1; 12 bases line up with TRBD1. V dropped 7 bases and J dropped 8; count of bases not matched to a gene: 7. The length of the CDR3 is 14 residues. Germline CDR1 SGHRS, CDR2 YFSETQ. The CDR3 sequence is CASGGTGGADEQFF. The DNA of the CDR3 is TGCGCCAGCGGAGGGACAGGGGGCGCGGATGAGCAGTTCTTC.

This chain joins TRBV5-1 and TRBJ1-1; perhaps TRBD1 as D (5 bases). Germline CDR1 SGHRS, CDR2 YFSETQ. Trimming removed 0 bases at V and 5 bases at J, with 14 bases between. The CDR3 has 15 amino acids. The CDR3 DNA reads TGCGCCAGCAGCTTGGTCGTACTTGGGGGGACTGAAGCTTTCTTT. Its protein product is CASSLVVLGGTEAFF.

In its sample, this clonotype was seen a few times. The CDR3 region has the DNA TGTGCCAGCAGCGGCGGACAGATGAACACTGAAGCTTTCTTT. Translation: CASSGGQMNTEAFF. V and J are TRBV5-5 and TRBJ1-1, with a possible D match to TRBD1 (6 bases). This CDR3 comprises 14 residues. The germline V gene has CDR1 SGHKS and CDR2 YYEKEE (reference sequence). Deletions cut 4 bases from V and 0 bases from J, with 10 bases between.

The chain has TRBV4-2 and TRBJ2-7; TRBD1 is a possible D gene (6 bases). This CDR3 has 16 amino acids. The germline V gene has CDR1 LGHNA and CDR2 YNFKEQ. V gave up 0 bases and J gave up 3 bases, with 15 bases separating them. The CDR3 DNA sequence: TGTGCCAGCAGCCAAGAAGGTCCAGGGGTTCGCTACGAGCAGTACTTC. It specifies CASSQEGPGVRYEQYF.

At least ten counts were recorded for this clonotype. The chain recombines TRBV5-1 with TRBJ2-3; maybe TRBD2 (6 bases). Germline CDR1 is SGHRS and CDR2 is YFSETQ. Deletions cut 2 bases from V and 3 bases from J, with 10 bases between. The CDR3 covers 14 residues. The CDR3 coding sequence is TGCGCCAGCAGCTTAAGCGGGTGGACAGATACGCAGTATTTT. Amino acid sequence: CASSLSGWTDTQYF.

Only a few counts were recorded for this clonotype. The chain joins TRBV20-1 to TRBJ1-2, with unresolved D. The CDR3 has 13 residues. Trimming shortened V by 1 base and J by 6 bases, and 12 bases separated the two germline ends. CDR1 is DFQATT, CDR2 SNEGSKA, per germline (reference sequence). CDR3 protein: CSARGLSLDGYTF. CDR3 in DNA: TGCAGTGCTAGAGGTCTATCCCTTGATGGCTACACCTTC.

This clonotype turned up a few times. The J gene is TRBJ2-1, the V gene TRBV9, with D possibly called TRBD1 or TRBD2 (6 bases each). Deletions cut 8 bases from V and 6 bases from J, with 15 bases between. This CDR3 is 13 amino acids long. The V gene's germline CDR1 is SGDLS and CDR2 YYNGEE. The CDR3 nucleotides read TGTGCCAGTAACGGGGGCGGTATCAATGAGCAGTTCTTC. Protein sequence: CASNGGGINEQFF.

The chain links TRBV3-1 to TRBJ2-7; D remains ambiguous. From germline, CDR1 is LGHDT and CDR2 YNNKEL (reference sequence). The CDR3 has 13 residues. V was clipped by 0 bases and J by 7 bases, with 10 bases between them. The CDR3 here is CASSQDLGWEQYF. CDR3 DNA sequence: TGTGCCAGCAGCCAAGATCTGGGGTGGGAGCAGTACTTC.

This chain uses TRBV20-1 with TRBJ1-3, with a possible D match to TRBD1 (5 bases). The CDR3 contains 14 residues. The germline V and J ends were trimmed by 6 bases and 0 bases, with 12 bases remaining between them. Per germline, CDR1 DFQATT and CDR2 SNEGSKA (reference sequence). In nucleotides, the CDR3 is TGCAGTGCCAAGACTGGGGGCTCTGGAAACACCATATATTTT. Its protein product is CSAKTGGSGNTIYF.

This chain joins TRBV7-6 and TRBJ2-5; no clear D gene. Trimming shortened V by 5 bases and J by 5 bases, and 15 bases separated the two germline ends. The CDR3 is 14 amino acids. Germline V CDR1 and CDR2: SGHVS, FNYEAQ. The CDR3 reads CASSPAGYLETQYF. CDR3 DNA: TGTGCCAGCAGCCCCGCAGGTTATTTGGAGACCCAGTACTTC.

CDR3 nucleotide sequence: TGCGCCAGCAGCCTAACACGGACCACTTATAATTCACCCCTCCACTTT. Its protein product is CASSLTRTTYNSPLHF. The V call is TRBV4-1, the J call TRBJ1-6, with D hard to call. Germline V gene data show CDR1 as MGHRA and CDR2 as YSYEKL. This CDR3 has 16 amino acids. Trimming cost V 4 bases and J 4 bases, with 14 bases left between them.

The V gene is TRBV20-1, the J gene TRBJ1-1; TRBD1 is a possible D gene (5 bases). V was pared by 1 base and J by 3 bases, with 12 bases between. Germline CDR1 is DFQATT and CDR2 is SNEGSKA (reference sequence). The length of the CDR3 is 14 residues. The CDR3: CSARGGGIDTEAFF. As DNA, the CDR3 is TGCAGTGCTAGAGGGGGGGGAATCGACACTGAAGCTTTCTTT.

J is TRBJ1-6 and V is TRBV7-2, with 9 bases aligning to TRBD1. Germline V gene sequence: CDR1 SGHTA, CDR2 FQGNSA. J lost 4 bases, V lost 2 bases, and 18 bases had no gene match. The CDR3 has 21 residues. The CDR3, as DNA: TGTGCCAGCAGCTTATCAGTGATTGGGACAGGGACCCGCTCGTATAATTCACCCCTCCACTTT. It is translated as CASSLSVIGTGTRSYNSPLHF.

This clonotype was counted only a few times. The rearrangement links TRBV6-1 to TRBJ1-1, with 8 bases fitting TRBD1. Germline V CDR1 and CDR2: MNHNS, SASEGT. The CDR3 extends over 16 amino acids. Germline trimming cut 1 base from V and 1 base from J; bases unmatched to any gene: 5. The CDR3 here is CASSEGTGFWNTEAFF. CDR3 in DNA: TGTGCCAGCAGTGAAGGGACAGGGTTTTGGAACACTGAAGCTTTCTTT.

The chain is built from TRBV6-5 and TRBJ1-4; D call uncertain. The germline V and J ends were trimmed by 0 bases and 6 bases, with 14 bases remaining between them. Germline V gene lookup returns CDR1 MNHEY and CDR2 SVGAGI. The CDR3 spans 16 residues. In DNA, the CDR3 is TGTGCCAGCAGTTACTCGAGTTTGGGCCAGCATGAAAAACTGTTTTTT. Protein product: CASSYSSLGQHEKLFF.

The chain combines TRBV25-1 with TRBJ1-6; D may be TRBD1 (5 bases). Trimming cost V 3 bases and J 8 bases, with 11 bases left between them. Germline V gene data show CDR1 as MGHDK and CDR2 as SYGVNS. The CDR3 sequence is 14 residues long. The CDR3 DNA is TGTGCCAGCAGTGAGGGGTGGGGGGATTCACCCCTCCACTTT. Its protein is CASSEGWGDSPLHF.

This clonotype was counted a few times. The genes are TRBV7-9 and TRBJ1-4; no firm D call. Germline assignment: CDR1 SEHNR and CDR2 FQNEAQ (reference sequence). This CDR3 is 11 amino acids long. Trimming shortened V by 3 bases and J by 8 bases, and 4 bases separated the two germline ends. The DNA of the CDR3 is TGTGCCAGCAGCTTTGCAGAAAAACTGTTTTTT. Amino acid sequence: CASSFAEKLFF.

In this sample, this clonotype turned up a few times. The chain uses TRBV20-1 and TRBJ1-1, with D tentatively TRBD1 (5 bases). The V gene lost 0 bases and the J gene lost 1 base, with 12 bases spanning the gap. The germline CDR1 and CDR2 sequences are DFQATT and SNEGSKA (reference sequence). The CDR3 totals 15 residues. The CDR3 nucleotides are TGCAGTGCTAGAGAAGTCCAGGGAGCGAACACTGAAGCTTTCTTT. Translating it yields CSAREVQGANTEAFF.

This clonotype was detected only a few times. V gene TRBV21-1 combines with J gene TRBJ2-5. TRBV21-1 has pseudogene status. This CDR3 has 11 residues. CDR3 sequence reads: CASSKLETQYF. The CDR3 bases are TGTGCCAGCAGCAAGTTAGAGACCCAGTACTTC.

This clonotype has ten or more counts. The chain has TRBV5-1 and TRBJ2-1; 9 bases agree with TRBD1. The CDR3 consists of 15 residues. Germline trimming cut 1 base from V and 4 bases from J; bases unmatched to any gene: 3. Germline V gene lookup returns CDR1 SGHRS and CDR2 YFSETQ. For the CDR3, the DNA is TGCGCCAGCAGCTTGCGGACAGGGGCGTACAATGAGCAGTTCTTC. Translating gives CASSLRTGAYNEQFF.